A selection of T cell receptor beta chains follows, all from one sample in a study of T cells after yellow fever vaccination. TCRdb reanalysed the 5' RACE reads using MiXCR and keeps one entry per CDR3 protein. The sample yields hundreds of thousands of distinct CDR3 sequences, 4.1% seen once. Sequencing was performed on PBMCs, taken 5 days after the yellow fever booster vaccination. These TCRs come from a man younger than 35 who received the YFV17D yellow fever vaccine. Both conserved end residues are part of each CDR3. The D gene is left open where the match is weak. Clone size, where shown, is once, few, many, or a class for clones that have expanded.

DNA: TGCAGTGCTAGAGTTGTTGGGCGGGGTCCCGGGGAGCTGTTTTTT; CDR3: CSARVVGRGPGELFF; D: NA; J: TRBJ2-2; V: TRBV20-1; size: NA
DNA: TGTGCCAGCAGTTTGGGGGAGTTGGGCACTGAAGCTTTCTTT; CDR3: CASSLGELGTEAFF; D: NA; J: TRBJ1-1; V: TRBV12-3/TRBV12-4; size: few
DNA: TGTGCCAGCAGCCTGGGCCCCGCCACTCAAGAGACCCAGTACTTC; CDR3: CASSLGPATQETQYF; D: NA; J: TRBJ2-5; V: TRBV5-4; size: NA
DNA: TGTGCCAGCAGAGTTGCAAGTTCTAATGAGCAGTTCTTC; CDR3: CASRVASSNEQFF; D: NA; J: TRBJ2-1; V: TRBV7-2; size: few
DNA: TGTGCCAGCAGCTTTATGGCGGGGGCCTCCTACGAGCAGTACTTC; CDR3: CASSFMAGASYEQYF; D: NA; J: TRBJ2-7; V: TRBV7-2; size: few
DNA: TGTGCCAGTACCGGCGGTTCTTTCACAGATACGCAGTATTTT; CDR3: CASTGGSFTDTQYF; D: NA; J: TRBJ2-3; V: TRBV19; size: few
DNA: TGCGCCAGCAGCCAGGATCTAGACAGGGGGCGACAAGAGACCCAGTACTTC; CDR3: CASSQDLDRGRQETQYF; D: TRBD1; J: TRBJ2-5; V: TRBV4-3; size: NA
DNA: TGCAGTGCTATATCGCGGGGGACCAACACCGGGGAGCTGTTTTTT; CDR3: CSAISRGTNTGELFF; D: TRBD2; J: TRBJ2-2; V: TRBV20-1; size: NA
DNA: TGCGCCAGCAGTCCGGGCAGGGCCGAGCAGTACTTC; CDR3: CASSPGRAEQYF; D: NA; J: TRBJ2-7; V: TRBV5-1; size: few
DNA: TGTGCCAGCCAGTCTCCTGGGGGCTACGAGCAGTACTTC; CDR3: CASQSPGGYEQYF; D: NA; J: TRBJ2-7; V: TRBV27; size: few
DNA: TGTGCCAGCAGCTTAAATAGTCCGGGGGCTGCCACAGATACGCAGTATTTT; CDR3: CASSLNSPGAATDTQYF; D: NA; J: TRBJ2-3; V: TRBV7-6; size: NA
DNA: TGTGCCCCTTGTCGAGGGGCAACTAATGAAAAACTGTTTTTT; CDR3: CAPCRGATNEKLFF; D: NA; J: TRBJ1-4; V: TRBV9; size: many
DNA: TGTGCCAGCCGGCTAGCGGGGGGTAAAACCGGGGAGCTGTTTTTT; CDR3: CASRLAGGKTGELFF; D: TRBD2; J: TRBJ2-2; V: TRBV6-6; size: NA
DNA: TGTGCCAGCAGTTACAATTGGGGGCTCGGGGCCAACGTCCTGACTTTC; CDR3: CASSYNWGLGANVLTF; D: NA; J: TRBJ2-6; V: TRBV6-6; size: few
DNA: TGTGCCAGCAGCTTAGCTCCGGGGGCGGAAAATGAAAAACTGTTTTTT; CDR3: CASSLAPGAENEKLFF; D: NA; J: TRBJ1-4; V: TRBV7-2; size: NA
DNA: TGTGCCAGCAGCTTTGGGACTTTCTATGGCTACACCTTC; CDR3: CASSFGTFYGYTF; D: NA; J: TRBJ1-2; V: TRBV7-2; size: few
DNA: TGTGCCAGCAGATTCGCGGGGGGAGAGACCCAGTACTTC; CDR3: CASRFAGGETQYF; D: TRBD2; J: TRBJ2-5; V: TRBV7-6; size: few
DNA: TGTGCCAGCAGAACAGGGTCTACAAATTCACCCCTCCACTTT; CDR3: CASRTGSTNSPLHF; D: NA; J: TRBJ1-6; V: TRBV6-1; size: NA
DNA: TGTGCCAGCATCTTAGATCTCGCCAAAAACATTCAGTACTTC; CDR3: CASILDLAKNIQYF; D: NA; J: TRBJ2-4; V: TRBV6-6; size: many
DNA: TGTGCCAGCAGGACCGGACGGAGCTACGAGCAGTACTTC; CDR3: CASRTGRSYEQYF; D: NA; J: TRBJ2-7; V: TRBV6-1; size: NA
DNA: TGTGCCAGCAGCCAAGATCTAACAAGCAATCAGCCCCAGCATTTT; CDR3: CASSQDLTSNQPQHF; D: NA; J: TRBJ1-5; V: TRBV4-2; size: few
DNA: TGCGCCAGCAGCTTGGCTACGGGCGGATGGTACAATGAGCAGTTCTTC; CDR3: CASSLATGGWYNEQFF; D: NA; J: TRBJ2-1; V: TRBV5-1; size: NA
DNA: TGTGCCAGCAGCTTCTCAGGGGGAGATGGCTACACCTTC; CDR3: CASSFSGGDGYTF; D: TRBD1; J: TRBJ1-2; V: TRBV7-2; size: few
DNA: TGTGCCAGCAGCTTCCGACAGGTGACCGGCGAGCAGTTCTTC; CDR3: CASSFRQVTGEQFF; D: NA; J: TRBJ2-1; V: TRBV7-2; size: NA
DNA: TGCGCCAGCACCGTAGGGGGGGAAAGGGAGACCCAGTACTTC; CDR3: CASTVGGERETQYF; D: NA; J: TRBJ2-5; V: TRBV10-2; size: few
DNA: TGCGCCAGCAGCCTCAGGGGGTACACAGATACGCAGTATTTT; CDR3: CASSLRGYTDTQYF; D: TRBD1; J: TRBJ2-3; V: TRBV4-3; size: many
DNA: TGTGCCAGCAGCTCCGCCAGGGGTGTCACCGGGGAGCTGTTTTTT; CDR3: CASSSARGVTGELFF; D: NA; J: TRBJ2-2; V: TRBV11-2; size: few
DNA: TGCGCCAGCAGCCGAGTAGGAGGGGATAATGGCTACACCTTC; CDR3: CASSRVGGDNGYTF; D: NA; J: TRBJ1-2; V: TRBV5-1; size: few
DNA: TGTGCCAGCAGCTTATTTCGAGGTCGGCGGGTGAAGTACTTC; CDR3: CASSLFRGRRVKYF; D: NA; J: TRBJ2-5; V: TRBV7-2; size: NA